These T cell receptor beta chains were read from a single sample in a study of T cell responses to AZD1222 COVID-19 vaccine. Generated by immunoSEQ multiplex PCR, the TCRdb table keeps only in-frame clones and is missing some. The repertoire holds about 6,100 clones, 80% to 90% seen once, with less than 20% in the top ten. Here the sequenced sample was peripheral blood, taken 28 days after the second AZD1222 dose. The receptors were gathered from an adult who received the AZD1222 COVID-19 vaccine. CDR3s include the opening cysteine and the closing phenylalanine or tryptophan. A D gene is named only where the DNA matches it firmly. A row's size may be missing; if present it is once, few, many or a size class.

J | D | V | size | DNA | CDR3
TRBJ2-2 | NA | TRBV5-1 | NA | TGCGCCAGCAGCTTCGGGCCGCGGGCAACGGGCGGGGAGCTGTTTTTT | CASSFGPRATGGELFF
TRBJ1-1 | NA | TRBV28 | NA | TGTGCCAGCAGTCCTCCCGGGACCGGGAACACTGAAGCTTTCTTT | CASSPPGTGNTEAFF
TRBJ1-4 | NA | TRBV4-2 | NA | TGTGCCAGCAGCCAAGATAACGGGCGTGGGGAAGGGACGGAAAAACTGTTTTTT | CASSQDNGRGEGTEKLFF
TRBJ2-5 | NA | TRBV2 | NA | TGTGCCAGCAATAGGGAGCAGGGAGGATGGAAGACCCAGTACTTC | CASNREQGGWKTQYF
TRBJ2-1 | NA | TRBV28 | NA | TGTGCCAGCAGTTTGGATTCTCTATCTGAGCAGTTCTTC | CASSLDSLSEQFF
TRBJ2-7 | NA | TRBV6-5 | NA | TGTGCCAGCAGTTCTGGGTTTGGGTACGAGCAGTACTTC | CASSSGFGYEQYF
TRBJ1-2 | TRBD1 | TRBV5-8 | NA | TGTGCCAGCAGCTTGAAGGGACAGGTTTTTGGCTACACCTTC | CASSLKGQVFGYTF
TRBJ2-1 | NA | TRBV5-3 | NA | TGTGCCAGAAGCTTGGAGCTAGACGGACGGGAGCAGTTCTTC | CARSLELDGREQFF
TRBJ1-2 | NA | TRBV11-2 | NA | TGTGCCAGCAGCTTAGGACAGGATTATAACCATGGCTACACCTTC | CASSLGQDYNHGYTF
TRBJ2-1 | TRBD1 | TRBV10-3 | once | TGTGCCATCAGTTACACGGCGGCAGGGGGTTTTGAAGACAATGAGCAGTTCTTC | CAISYTAAGGFEDNEQFF
TRBJ1-2 | TRBD1 | TRBV6-6 | NA | TGTGCCAGCAGTCGACAGGGGAACTATGGCTACACCTTC | CASSRQGNYGYTF
TRBJ2-7 | NA | TRBV27 | NA | TGTGCCAGCAGTAAGGGCTTCGGGGCGGGGACCTCCTACGAGCAGTACTTC | CASSKGFGAGTSYEQYF
TRBJ2-1 | TRBD2 | TRBV29-1 | NA | TGCAGCGCCTACCTACTAGCGGGATCGTCTTATGAGCAGTTCTTC | CSAYLLAGSSYEQFF
TRBJ2-7 | NA | TRBV7-2 | NA | TGTGCCAGCAGCTTAACACAGGGCCCCTACGAGCAGTACTTC | CASSLTQGPYEQYF
TRBJ1-3 | NA | TRBV5-1 | NA | TGCGCCAGCAGCGAACCGGGAAGTAAGGCCGGAAACACCATATATTTT | CASSEPGSKAGNTIYF
TRBJ2-3 | NA | TRBV7-6 | once | TGTGCCAGCAGCTTAGATGTTCTGGGGGGCGCAGATACGCAGTATTTT | CASSLDVLGGADTQYF
TRBJ2-3 | TRBD1 | TRBV7-3 | NA | TGTGCCAGCAGCCCCAGTAGACAGGGGACAGATACGCAGTATTTT | CASSPSRQGTDTQYF
TRBJ1-3 | NA | TRBV11-3 | once | TGTGCCAGCAGCTTATTGGGAGGAAACACCATATATTTT | CASSLLGGNTIYF